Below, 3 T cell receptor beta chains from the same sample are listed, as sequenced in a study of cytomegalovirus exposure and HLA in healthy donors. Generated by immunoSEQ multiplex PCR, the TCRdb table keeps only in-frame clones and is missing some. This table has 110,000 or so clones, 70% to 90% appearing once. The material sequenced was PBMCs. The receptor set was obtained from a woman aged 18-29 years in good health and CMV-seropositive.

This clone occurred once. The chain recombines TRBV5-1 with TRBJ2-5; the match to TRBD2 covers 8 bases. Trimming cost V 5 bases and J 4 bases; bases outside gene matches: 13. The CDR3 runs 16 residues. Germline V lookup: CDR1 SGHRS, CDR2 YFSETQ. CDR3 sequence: CASRKLGAGVLETQYF. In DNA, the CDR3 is TGCGCCAGCAGAAAACTTGGAGCGGGGGTTCTAGAGACCCAGTACTTC.

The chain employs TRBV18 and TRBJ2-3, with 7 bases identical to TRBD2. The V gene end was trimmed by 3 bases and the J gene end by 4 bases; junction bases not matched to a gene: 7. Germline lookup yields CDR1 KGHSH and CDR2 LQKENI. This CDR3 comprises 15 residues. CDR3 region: CASSPGEGPSDTQYF. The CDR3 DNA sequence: TGTGCCAGCTCACCGGGGGAGGGCCCGTCAGATACGCAGTATTTT.

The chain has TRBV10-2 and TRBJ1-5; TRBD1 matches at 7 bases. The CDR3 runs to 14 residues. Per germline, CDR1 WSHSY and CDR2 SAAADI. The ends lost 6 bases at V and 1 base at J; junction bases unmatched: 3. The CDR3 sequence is CASSRQGSNQPQHF. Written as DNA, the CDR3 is TGCGCCAGCAGCCGACAGGGAAGCAATCAGCCCCAGCATTTT.